The next 10 T cell receptor beta chains were all read from a single sample in a study of cytomegalovirus exposure and HLA in healthy donors. The study ran its PCR with 60 Vbeta and 13 Jbeta primers. TCRdb keeps only in-frame clones here, not all; method: immunoSEQ multiplex PCR. This table has roughly 180,000 clones, roughly 75% appearing once. The sequenced sample consisted of PBMCs. These receptors came from a woman aged 25-40 years in good health and CMV-seronegative.

The chain recombines TRBV5-6 with TRBJ2-7; tentative D call: TRBD1 (6 bases). This CDR3 contains 14 residues. Germline V lookup: CDR1 SGHDT, CDR2 YYEEEE. The V gene lost 2 bases and the J gene lost 5 bases, with 14 bases spanning the gap. The CDR3 protein is CASSFPNSGDEQYF. The CDR3 DNA reads as TGTGCCAGCAGCTTCCCAAACTCAGGGGACGAGCAGTACTTC.

V gene TRBV7-9 combines with J gene TRBJ1-2, with D tentatively TRBD1 (5 bases). The V gene lost 0 bases and the J gene lost 6 bases, with 17 bases spanning the gap. In germline, CDR1 is SEHNR, CDR2 FQNEAQ (reference sequence). The CDR3 contains 16 residues. For the CDR3, the DNA is TGTGCCAGCAGCTTAGCGTTGGGGGGGAAGAGTGATGGCTACACCTTC. This gives the protein CASSLALGGKSDGYTF.

The genes are TRBV27 and TRBJ2-1; 12 bases map to TRBD2. The CDR3 sequence is 15 residues long. The V gene's germline CDR1 is MNHEY and CDR2 SMNVEV (reference sequence). After removal of 5 bases from V and 4 bases from J, the junction contained 3 bases not matched to a gene. CDR3 coding DNA: TGTGCCAGCAGTGGGGGGACTAGCGGGTACAATGAGCAGTTCTTC. Amino acid sequence: CASSGGTSGYNEQFF.

V usage is TRBV5-1 and J usage is TRBJ2-7; TRBD2 aligns across 15 bases. V lost 3 bases and J lost 6; bases outside the gene matches: 4. The CDR3 sequence is 15 residues long. Germline CDR1 and CDR2: SGHRS and YFSETQ. The CDR3 here is CASSYWTSGGAEQYF. CDR3 in DNA: TGCGCCAGCAGCTACTGGACTAGCGGGGGGGCCGAGCAGTACTTC.

The rearrangement links TRBV2 to TRBJ1-6, with unresolved D. Germline V CDR1 and CDR2: SNHLY, FYNNEI. The V end lost 6 bases, the J end lost 10 bases, and 19 bases lay between the germline ends. The CDR3 extends over 15 amino acids. CDR3 in amino acids: CASRVSDIGSSPLHF. DNA for the CDR3: TGTGCCAGCAGGGTGAGTGACATCGGATCATCACCCCTCCACTTT.

The chain couples TRBV5-1 to TRBJ1-2, with a tentative D call TRBD1 (5 bases). The CDR3 extends over 14 amino acids. Trimming stripped 0 bases from V and 3 bases from J, with 9 bases between. Germline-derived CDR1 and CDR2 are SGHRS and YFSETQ. CDR3 protein: CASSLGGFDYGYTF. For the CDR3, the DNA is TGCGCCAGCAGCTTGGGGGGCTTTGACTATGGCTACACCTTC.

Details on this clone: The same CDR3 also results from other DNA sequences found in this sample. The V call is TRBV5-1, the J call TRBJ2-3, with 10 bases that match TRBD2. This CDR3 has 15 amino acids. The germline V gene encodes CDR1 SGHRS and CDR2 YFSETQ. The trim removed 4 bases at V and 0 bases at J, leaving 2 bases unmatched. The CDR3 DNA is TGCGCCAGCAGCACTAGCGGGGCTAGCACAGATACGCAGTATTTT. Translated, it gives CASSTSGASTDTQYF.

V usage is TRBV7-9 and J usage is TRBJ1-1; 7 bases are a match to TRBD1. This CDR3 is built from 15 residues. Germline-derived CDR1 and CDR2 are SEHNR and FQNEAQ (reference sequence). After removal of 2 bases from V and 0 bases from J, the junction contained 3 bases not matched to a gene. The CDR3 region has the DNA TGTGCCAGCAGCTTAAAAGGGGGCCTGAACACTGAAGCTTTCTTT. Translating it yields CASSLKGGLNTEAFF.

The genes are TRBV28 and TRBJ1-1, with D unresolved. The germline V and J ends were trimmed by 7 bases and 4 bases, with 10 bases remaining between them. The CDR3 spans 12 residues. Germline V gene sequence: CDR1 MDHEN, CDR2 SYDVKM. For the CDR3, the DNA is TGTGCCAGCACTGTAGGCGGCACTGAAGCTTTCTTT. This codes for CASTVGGTEAFF.

The J gene is TRBJ1-5, the V gene TRBV15; 7 bases fit TRBD1. V lost 3 bases, J lost 4 bases, and 6 bases stayed unmatched. The CDR3 covers 15 residues. CDR1 is LNHNV and CDR2 is YYDKDF in the germline V gene (reference sequence). The DNA for the CDR3 is TGTGCCACCAGCAGGTCCGGGACAGAGAATCAGCCCCAGCATTTT. The encoded protein is CATSRSGTENQPQHF. Full variable domain (remainder filled in from reference TRBV15 and TRBJ1-5): DAMVIQNPRYQVTQFGKPVTLSCSQTLNHNVMYWYQQKSSQAPKLLFHYYDKDFNNEADTPDNFQSRRPNTSFCFLDIRSPGLGDTAMYLCATSRSGTENQPQHFGDGTRLSIL.